A selection of T cell receptor beta chains follows, all from one sample in a study of cytomegalovirus exposure and HLA in healthy donors. Only in-frame clones appear in the TCRdb table, and some are missing; sequencing was by immunoSEQ multiplex PCR. The sample consists of approximately 57,000 clones, more than 85% of them appearing once. The sequenced sample consisted of PBMCs. All receptors derive from a woman between 18 and 29 years old in good health and CMV-seronegative. The CDR3 runs from the conserved cysteine through the conserved F or W. Fields, in order: D gene, V gene, J gene, CDR3 protein. D genes are given only for firm matches.

D: TRBD2
V: TRBV19
J: TRBJ2-3
CDR3: CASSIVPSGVTDTQYF

D: TRBD1
V: TRBV11-2
J: TRBJ2-7
CDR3: CATSRGRGEQYF

D: NA
V: TRBV7-3
J: TRBJ2-2
CDR3: CASSPVGGTGELFF

D: TRBD1
V: TRBV29-1
J: TRBJ2-1
CDR3: CSVSRDRGYNEQFF

D: NA
V: TRBV10-1
J: TRBJ2-2
CDR3: CASSDKGEGGNTGELFF

D: TRBD1
V: TRBV29-1
J: TRBJ1-2
CDR3: CSVNTGDYGYTF

D: TRBD2
V: TRBV9
J: TRBJ2-3
CDR3: CASSLSGSGPDTQYF

D: TRBD1
V: TRBV7-7
J: TRBJ1-4
CDR3: CASSDGTGREKLFF

D: NA
V: TRBV6-1
J: TRBJ2-7
CDR3: CAVSSMGGPDYEQYF

D: NA
V: TRBV9
J: TRBJ2-1
CDR3: CASSVQSGRVYNEQFF

D: NA
V: TRBV11-1
J: TRBJ2-5
CDR3: CASSPQIQETQYF

D: TRBD1
V: TRBV4-1
J: TRBJ1-1
CDR3: CASSLTGKGAEAFF

D: TRBD1
V: TRBV5-1
J: TRBJ1-2
CDR3: CASSLYRGEGYTF

D: NA
V: TRBV6-5
J: TRBJ2-3
CDR3: CASRPGGLSTDTQYF

D: NA
V: TRBV2
J: TRBJ2-3
CDR3: CASSEVAGTDTQYF

D: NA
V: TRBV12-5
J: TRBJ1-2
CDR3: CASGLIRGLNGYTF